This entry is about one T cell receptor beta chain. Constant-region reverse primers amplified full-length variable regions, followed by semi-nested Nested Universal Primer A PCR. TCRdb itself ran the 5' RACE reads through MiXCR, one entry per CDR3 protein. The sample shows over 10,000 distinct CDR3 sequences, roughly 47% of them seen only once. Tregs were sorted as CD4+CD25+CD127-/low cells. The CDR3 runs to 14 residues. V lost 6 bases to trimming and J lost 4 bases; unmatched junction nucleotides: 4. Sequences were obtained from tumor-infiltrating Tregs sorted from the breast tumor. The chain is built from TRBV12-3 or TRBV12-4 and TRBJ1-2; 11 nucleotides match TRBD1. The source of this sequence is a female donor with breast cancer. The CDR3 region has the DNA TGTGCCAGCAGCCGGGACAGGGGGTTCTATGGCTACACCTTC. It specifies CASSRDRGFYGYTF.